Each of the 20 T cell receptor beta chains below was sequenced from the same sample in a study of memory CD4+ T cells and cytomegalovirus serostatus. Single viable CD3+CD4+CD8-CD45RO+ cells were sorted as the memory CD4+ T cells. Assay: immunoSEQ multiplex PCR; the TCRdb copy retains only in-frame clones and omits some. This table has around 25,000 clones, approximately 80% appearing once. Sequencing was performed on memory CD4+ T cells from blood. All receptors come from an adult in good health and CMV-seronegative.

The chain employs TRBV11-2 and TRBJ2-7, with a possible D match to TRBD1 (7 bases). From germline, CDR1 is SGHAT and CDR2 FQNNGV. The CDR3 has 15 residues. Trimming took off 5 bases at V and 1 base at J, with 15 bases between the two ends. The CDR3 sequence: CASSRGQGGSYEQYF. The CDR3 nucleotides are TGTGCCAGCAGCAGAGGGCAGGGGGGATCCTACGAGCAGTACTTC. Complete variable domain (other parts from reference TRBV11-2 and TRBJ2-7): EAGVAQSPRYKIIEKRQSVAFWCNPISGHATLYWYQQILGQGPKLLIQFQNNGVVDDSQLPKDRFSAERLKGVDSTLKIQPAKLEDSAVYLCASSRGQGGSYEQYFGPGTRLTVT.

The CDR3 here is CASSKWTMAETQYF. In nucleotides, the CDR3 is TGTGCCAGCAGCAAGTGGACCATGGCGGAGACCCAGTACTTC. The chain has TRBV28 and TRBJ2-5; D is unresolved. Per the germline V gene, CDR1 is MDHEN and CDR2 is SYDVKM. V was trimmed by 6 bases and J by 5 bases, leaving 16 bases between them. This CDR3 contains 14 residues.

The chain links TRBV21-1 to TRBJ2-3. TRBV21-1 is shown as a pseudogene. The CDR3 is made up of 16 amino acids. Here the CDR3 DNA reads TGTGCCAGCAGTCCTTGGGGGACCTCTAGCACAGATACGCAGTATTTT. This codes for CASSPWGTSSTDTQYF.

This clone was picked up one time. The chain combines TRBV11-2 with TRBJ1-2; no clear D gene. This CDR3 is 14 amino acids long. Trimming pared 0 bases from V and 8 bases from J, leaving 13 bases between. Germline V gene lookup returns CDR1 SGHAT and CDR2 FQNNGV. CDR3: CASSLEVHAGGYTF. The CDR3, as DNA: TGTGCCAGCAGCTTAGAGGTCCATGCAGGCGGCTACACCTTC.

The J gene is TRBJ1-5, the V gene TRBV7-8, with a possible D match to TRBD1 (5 bases). Between the trimmed V and J ends, which lost 1 base and 7 bases, there was a span of 11 bases. This CDR3 comprises 14 residues. Per germline, CDR1 SGHVS and CDR2 FQNEAQ. CDR3 DNA sequence: TGTGCCAGCAGCTTAGTGGGTTGGGACCAGCCCCAGCATTTT. This sequence encodes CASSLVGWDQPQHF. The full variable domain, rest sourced from reference TRBV7-8 and TRBJ1-5, is GAGVSQSPRYKVAKRGQDVALRCDPISGHVSLFWYQQALGQGPEFLTYFQNEAQLDKSGLPSDRFFAERPEGSVSTLKIQRTQQEDSAVYLCASSLVGWDQPQHFGDGTRLSIL.

The chain recombines TRBV19 with TRBJ2-4; D is possibly TRBD1 (5 bases). Germline V gene data show CDR1 as LNHDA and CDR2 as SQIVND (reference sequence). V was cut by 5 bases and J by 1 base, with 24 bases left in between. The CDR3 runs to 19 residues. The CDR3 loop is CASSPLGVRSSRAKNIQYF. The CDR3 DNA is TGTGCCAGTAGTCCCCTAGGGGTAAGGTCCTCTCGGGCCAAAAACATTCAGTACTTC.

This rearrangement joins TRBV5-5 to TRBJ2-7; no definite D call. CDR3 length: 13 residues. V lost 4 bases and J 5 bases, leaving 13 bases between the germline ends. Germline lookup yields CDR1 SGHKS and CDR2 YYEKEE (reference sequence). The CDR3 DNA is TGTGCCAGCAGCCCAGGTCCTACCAACGAGCAGTACTTC. Translated: CASSPGPTNEQYF.

The J gene is TRBJ2-1, the V gene TRBV14; no definite D call. The CDR3 is 17 amino acids. Germline assignment: CDR1 SGHDN and CDR2 FVKESK. Deletions cut 4 bases from V and 4 bases from J, with 20 bases between. The CDR3 spells CASSPLITANLYNEQFF. DNA for the CDR3: TGTGCCAGCAGCCCCCTTATAACGGCCAATCTTTACAATGAGCAGTTCTTC.

The chain employs TRBV7-2 and TRBJ1-1; D remains ambiguous. The germline V gene has CDR1 SGHTA and CDR2 FQGNSA. With 5 bases removed from V and 1 base from J, the gap between germline ends came to 8 bases. CDR3 length equals 13 residues. CDR3 protein: CASSRVGNTEAFF. The CDR3 DNA follows: TGTGCCAGCAGCCGAGTGGGGAACACTGAAGCTTTCTTT.

The chain recombines TRBV6-5 with TRBJ1-2; D is possibly TRBD1 (5 bases). Germline V lookup: CDR1 MNHEY, CDR2 SVGAGI. V was pared by 2 bases and J by 2 bases, with 9 bases between. The CDR3 length is 14 residues. The CDR3 nucleotides are TGTGCCAGCAGTTACGGGGCAGGGAACTATGGCTACACCTTC. This sequence encodes CASSYGAGNYGYTF.

The chain has TRBV7-2 and TRBJ2-1; D tentatively reads TRBD1 or TRBD2 (5 bases each). V lost 5 bases to trimming and J lost 10 bases, with 15 bases between them. Per germline, CDR1 SGHTA and CDR2 FQGNSA. CDR3 size: 13 residues. The CDR3 sequence: CASSDFGTPEQFF. DNA of the CDR3: TGTGCCAGCAGCGACTTCGGGACCCCAGAGCAGTTCTTC.

The V call is TRBV7-9, the J call TRBJ2-2; D is tentatively TRBD1 or TRBD2 (5 bases each). Germline V gene data show CDR1 as SEHNR and CDR2 as FQNEAQ (reference sequence). Trimming stripped 1 base from V and 7 bases from J, with 13 bases between. The CDR3 extends over 15 amino acids. For the CDR3, the DNA is TGTGCCAGCAGCTTAGACAGGTTCCGGGGCGGGGAGCTGTTTTTT. This codes for CASSLDRFRGGELFF.

The genes are TRBV7-2 and TRBJ2-3; 12 bases fit TRBD2. From germline, CDR1 is SGHTA and CDR2 FQGNSA. The CDR3 covers 16 residues. The V and J ends lost 4 bases and 8 bases, in that order; junction bases with no gene match: 10. DNA of the CDR3: TGTGCCAGCAGCTCCCCTAGCGGGGGGGTATTAAGTACGCAGTATTTT. Translated: CASSSPSGGVLSTQYF.

This clone turned up a few times. The rearrangement links TRBV7-9 to TRBJ1-1; weak D call: TRBD1 (5 bases). Trimming removed 10 bases from V and 1 base from J, with 22 bases in between. The CDR3 is 16 residues long. Germline CDR1 SEHNR, CDR2 FQNEAQ (reference sequence). CDR3 DNA: TGTGCCACCCAAGCCGAGGGCGGGGGTGGGAACACTGAAGCTTTCTTT. Protein: CATQAEGGGGNTEAFF.

The chain couples TRBV7-2 to TRBJ1-5, with D hard to call. CDR3 length: 13 amino acids. Trimming left V 1 base short and J 6 bases short, with 7 bases between. Per the germline V gene, CDR1 is SGHTA and CDR2 is FQGNSA. CDR3 coding DNA: TGTGCCAGCAGCTTAGAAGAGGGTCAGCCCCAGCATTTT. Encoded protein: CASSLEEGQPQHF.

DNA for the CDR3: TGTGCCAGCAGCTTAGGCACAGCCGCCCGAAGCACCATATATTTT. This codes for CASSLGTAARSTIYF. The chain couples TRBV7-9 to TRBJ1-3; no firm D call. There are 15 residues in the CDR3. Germline assignment: CDR1 SEHNR and CDR2 FQNEAQ (reference sequence). Trimming removed 1 base at V and 9 bases at J, with 16 bases between.

The chain uses TRBV6-1 and TRBJ1-3, with 9 bases identical to TRBD1. The CDR3 has 15 amino acids. Trimming removed 6 bases from V and 1 base from J; junction bases left unmatched: 4. Germline-derived CDR1 and CDR2 are MNHNS and SASEGT. CDR3 in amino acids: CASRPQGASGNTIYF. The CDR3 bases are TGTGCCAGCAGGCCACAGGGGGCTTCTGGAAACACCATATATTTT.

The genes are TRBV4-2 and TRBJ2-5; no clear D gene. From germline, CDR1 is LGHNA and CDR2 YNFKEQ. V shed 1 base and J shed 4 bases, with 16 bases lying between them. The CDR3 is 16 residues long. CDR3 nucleotides: TGTGCCAGCAGCCAAGGTGTTTGGTCTAGTAGAGAGACCCAGTACTTC. Residues: CASSQGVWSSRETQYF.

The chain is built from TRBV5-1 and TRBJ1-3, with D uncertain. Between the trimmed V and J ends, which lost 0 bases and 4 bases, there was a span of 11 bases. Per the germline V gene, CDR1 is SGHRS and CDR2 is YFSETQ. The CDR3 extends over 15 amino acids. CDR3 coding DNA: TGCGCCAGCAGCTTGGGTGATGCAAGGGGAAACACCATATATTTT. This sequence encodes CASSLGDARGNTIYF.

The chain recombines TRBV28 with TRBJ1-2; D is ambiguous. Per germline, CDR1 MDHEN and CDR2 SYDVKM. With 9 bases removed from V and 2 bases from J, the gap between germline ends came to 13 bases. CDR3 size: 13 residues. In DNA form, the CDR3 reads TGTGCCAGTGCCAGGAATCACAACTATGGCTACACCTTC. Translation gives CASARNHNYGYTF.